This T cell receptor (beta chain) is drawn from a study of blood T cell repertoires in COVID-19. Study background: Samples representing acute and convalescent COVID-19 were sourced from the United States, Italy and Spain. T cells, B-cell-depleted T cells, or PBMCs supplied cDNA or gDNA.

The cohort comprised adults aged about 18 to 100 years residing in 20 to 25 US areas. Clinical histories supplied by participants themselves formed the basis of cohort assignment. Germline CDR1 is MDHEN and CDR2 is SYDVKM. The germline V and J ends were trimmed by 4 bases and 2 bases, with 11 bases remaining between them. The CDR3 runs 15 residues. TCRdb keeps only in-frame clones here, not all; method: immunoSEQ multiplex PCR. The table includes fewer than 450,000 clones, less than 95% detected once. V gene TRBV28 combines with J gene TRBJ1-4, with D possibly TRBD1 on 6 matching bases. Sequencing was carried out using PBMCs or T cells enriched from blood (not recorded which). The TCR originated in a man younger than 35 who had recovered from COVID-19. CDR3 in DNA: TGTGCCAGCAGTTCAACAGGGTGGACTAATGAAAAACTGTTTTTT. Residues: CASSSTGWTNEKLFF.